This T cell receptor (beta chain) was identified in a study of read filtering for tumor transcriptome and immune sequencing. This library used roughly 400 ng RNA and molecular barcoded adaptors spanning alpha/delta and beta/gamma chains. TCRdb analysed the reads with MiXCR anew, one entry per CDR3 protein. This table holds some 20,000 distinct CDR3 sequences, roughly a fifth found once. Trimming shortened V by 1 base and J by 4 bases, and 11 bases separated the two germline ends. The CDR3 spans 15 residues. CDR1 is PRHDT, CDR2 FYEKMQ, per germline (reference sequence). The sequence derives from a donor aged 40 or over with multiple myeloma. This chain joins TRBV13 and TRBJ2-1, with D possibly being TRBD1 or TRBD2 (6 bases each). The specimen was a population of CD138-negative cells sorted from bone marrow. As DNA, the CDR3 is TGTGCCAGCAGCTTAGAGGGCGGGACATACAATGAGCAGTTCTTC. The encoded protein is CASSLEGGTYNEQFF.